Given below is one T cell receptor (beta chain) in context. Original processing notes: The assay estimated nucleated cells by amplifying reference gene primers. Assay used: immunoSEQ multiplex PCR; TCRdb lists only in-frame clones, some missing. The V and J calls and clone size are taken from that table; D and trimming were inferred from the DNA. The sample holds about 70,000 clones; over 80% are singletons and the top ten take under 2%. The CDR3 has 16 residues. Germline CDR1 is SGHTA and CDR2 is FQGNSA. Trimming took off 5 bases at V and 7 bases at J, with 18 bases between the two ends. The record originates from a study of blood T cell repertoires in COVID-19. In the study overall: Italy, Spain and the United States were the sources of the convalescent and acute COVID-19 samples. Nucleic acid was either cDNA or gDNA, and it came from T cells, B-cell-depleted T cells, or PBMCs.

This clonotype was sampled from a woman aged 55-75 years with acute or convalescent COVID-19. What was sequenced was peripheral blood. The V gene is TRBV7-2, the J gene TRBJ1-6; possible D gene TRBD1, 6 bases. For the CDR3, the DNA is TGTGCCAGCAGCCCCATCGGACAGCGGATAAATTCACCCCTCCACTTT. Translated: CASSPIGQRINSPLHF.